This T cell receptor (beta chain) emerged from a study of T-cell reconstitution after alpha-beta-depleted transplantation in children. It was with unique molecular identifiers that the TCRbeta library was prepared. MiXCR, applied by TCRdb to the PCR reads, yields one record per CDR3 protein. There are fewer than 350,000 distinct CDR3 sequences in the sample; 11% occur only once, and about a quarter lies in the top ten. This clonotype was picked up many times. The antigen is not known. In germline, CDR1 is SEHNR, CDR2 FQNEAQ (reference sequence). The CDR3 is 14 amino acids. The V and J ends lost 5 bases and 6 bases, in that order; junction bases with no gene match: 7. Overall study results and limits: Alpha-beta T cells present about two months after transplant were reported to originate from several hundred expanded graft clones.

The chain carries TRBV7-9 and TRBJ2-3; 8 bases fit TRBD1. This sequence originates from a male patient between 2 and 10 years old who had a stem cell transplant for chronic granulomatous disease, so the T cells may come from the graft donor. Here the sequenced sample was peripheral blood, taken 180 days after TCRalphabeta/CD19-depleted stem cell transplant. The CDR3 bases are TGTGCCAGCAGCCCACAGGGGGGTAAGGATACGCAGTATTTT. Translated: CASSPQGGKDTQYF.